The present entry profiles one T cell receptor (beta chain) with its context. Its antigen is not identified. The sample belongs to a study of T cell responses to AZD1222 COVID-19 vaccine. The method was immunoSEQ multiplex PCR; TCRdb's version includes in-frame clones alone and lacks a portion of them. The sample lists around 130,000 clones; about 91% were seen once. CDR1 LGHDT and CDR2 YNNKEL come from the germline V gene (reference sequence). With 4 bases removed from V and 2 bases from J, the gap between germline ends came to 9 bases. The CDR3 is 15 amino acids. Regarding the study as a whole: Baseline antibody screening turned up just six or seven seropositive AZD1222 recipients. Of spike-specific TCRs, nearly half reportedly target regions left unmutated in variants. A mostly white British donor set with more females was recruited, and clonal diversity was possibly underestimated.

The V call is TRBV3-1 (or the pseudogene TRBV3-2), the J call TRBJ1-6; D not certain. The origin of this receptor is an adult in good health. Sample: peripheral blood, taken on day 0 of AZD1222 vaccination. DNA for the CDR3: TGTGCCAGCAGCCCCTCAGACACCTATAATTCACCCCTCCACTTT. It yields the protein CASSPSDTYNSPLHF.